The clone carrying this TCR beta chain was counted once. As yet, its antigen is unknown. Other DNA sequences from this sample encode an identical CDR3 as well. The protocol was immunoSEQ multiplex PCR, while the TCRdb copy is restricted to in-frame clones and leaves out a portion. Among more than 250,000 clones listed, around 90% were seen once. From the approximately 120-subject validation cohort, which was separate from the roughly 690-subject first cohort, the donors were drawn. The entry originates in a study of cytomegalovirus exposure and HLA in healthy donors. Study background: The same platform as the roughly 700 first-cohort repertoires was used for the 130 or so validation repertoires, a later analysis reported. General study findings and limits: More than 150 TCR beta chains were listed as cytomegalovirus-associated.

Germline V lookup: CDR1 MDHEN, CDR2 SYDVKM. Trimming at V came to 0 bases and at J to 5 bases, leaving 3 bases not matched to a gene. This CDR3 contains 14 residues. The TCR originated in a woman aged 25 to 39 in good health and CMV-seronegative. This chain uses TRBV28 with TRBJ2-5, with TRBD2 identical over 7 bases. Sequenced: PBMCs. The CDR3, as DNA: TGTGCCAGCAGTTTATGGGGGGAGGGGGAGACCCAGTACTTC. It codes for CASSLWGEGETQYF. Variable domain in full (rest from reference TRBV28 and TRBJ2-5): DVKVTQSSRYLVKRTGEKVFLECVQDMDHENMFWYRQDPGLGLRLIYFSYDVKMKEKGDIPEGYSVSREKKERFSLILESASTNQTSMYLCASSLWGEGETQYFGPGTRLLVL.